These 3 T cell receptor beta chains were sequenced from one sample in a study of T cells in Graves' hyperthyroidism and ophthalmopathy. The CDR3 regions of TCR beta were amplified from RNA transcripts. First-round RT-PCR with HTBI primers amplified the TCR CDR3 region. A single record per CDR3 protein comes from TCRdb applying MiXCR to the multiplex PCR reads. The sample holds 350,000 to 400,000 distinct CDR3 sequences, about a fifth seen once. The specimen was blood. All receptors derive from a woman aged 18-29 years with Graves' hyperthyroidism.

This clonotype was recorded many times. This chain links TRBV2 with TRBJ1-2, with D possibly matching TRBD1 (5 bases). V was shortened by 7 bases and J by 5 bases, with 14 bases between the two germline ends. This CDR3 region has 13 residues. The germline V gene has CDR1 SNHLY and CDR2 FYNNEI. The CDR3 protein is CASNLRDGYGYTF. The CDR3 coding sequence is TGTGCCAGCAATCTCCGGGACGGATATGGCTACACCTTC.

At least ten counts were recorded for this clonotype. The chain uses TRBV12-3 or TRBV12-4 and TRBJ1-5, with 7 bases matching TRBD1. This CDR3 spans 14 amino acids. Trimming cost V 3 bases and J 5 bases; bases outside gene matches: 4. The CDR3 sequence: CASSFPGGHQPQHF. The CDR3 nucleotides are TGTGCCAGCAGTTTCCCAGGGGGTCATCAGCCCCAGCATTTT.

Ten or more counts support this clonotype. V and J are TRBV6-1 and TRBJ1-2; the D is unclear. The CDR3 spans 14 residues. The germline V and J ends were trimmed by 3 bases and 8 bases, with 16 bases remaining between them. Germline V gives CDR1 MNHNS, CDR2 SASEGT. The CDR3 nucleotides read TGTGCCAGCAGTGATCTGGGGATGCGGCGGGGCTACACCTTC. Encoded protein: CASSDLGMRRGYTF.